The present TCR beta chain was sequenced within a study of monozygotic twins with inflammatory bowel disease. The CDR3 consists of 13 residues. The germline V gene has CDR1 KGHSH and CDR2 LQKENI. Whole-study findings and limits: Subtypes among T cells remained indistinguishable. A single strong IBD-associated signal or clonotype was not supported by the findings.

Points on this clonotype: Antigen specificity is unknown.

A total RNA quantity of 3500 ng went into each TCR library. Template switching added UMIs carrying a 6-nucleotide sample barcode. TCRdb re-called the 5' RACE reads and catalogs CDR3 proteins one per entry, DNA excluded. This sample's table has over 150,000 distinct CDR3 sequences. This rearrangement joins TRBV18 to TRBJ2-7. What was sequenced was blood. The clonotype originates from a human donor with ulcerative colitis or Crohn's disease, or a healthy co-twin of an affected twin (not recorded which). CDR3 region: CASSPVGSDEQYF.